This TCR beta chain was sequenced for a study of PD-1 blockade in classical Hodgkin lymphoma. From germline, CDR1 is SNHLY and CDR2 FYNNEI. The CDR3 spans 13 residues. The V end lost 4 bases, the J end lost 8 bases, and 14 bases lay between the germline ends. Broader study findings: Newly diagnosed patients were reported to exhibit reduced baseline TCR diversity relative to healthy donors.

As to this clone: Its specificity is unknown.

Sequenced by immunoSEQ multiplex PCR; TCRdb stores in-frame clones only, minus some. The sample records about 44,000 clones, 55% to 80% being singletons. Noted time point: cycle 4 day 1 (C4D1), after 6 weeks of nivolumab. Brentuximab vedotin exposure varied among the patients, all of whom had relapsed after autologous stem cell transplantation. The chain combines TRBV2 with TRBJ1-2, with a possible D match to TRBD1 (5 bases). Source: peripheral blood mononuclear cells (PBMCs), taken before the fourth cycle of nivolumab. The clonotype originates from a human donor with classical Hodgkin lymphoma. The CDR3 nucleotides read TGTGCCAGCAGTGGGGACGGCTTTAAAGGCTACACCTTC. Its protein is CASSGDGFKGYTF. Complete variable domain (other parts from reference TRBV2 and TRBJ1-2): EPEVTQTPSHQVTQMGQEVILRCVPISNHLYFYWYRQILGQKVEFLVSFYNNEISEKSEIFDDQFSVERPDGSNFTLKIRSTKLEDSAMYFCASSGDGFKGYTFGSGTRLTVV.